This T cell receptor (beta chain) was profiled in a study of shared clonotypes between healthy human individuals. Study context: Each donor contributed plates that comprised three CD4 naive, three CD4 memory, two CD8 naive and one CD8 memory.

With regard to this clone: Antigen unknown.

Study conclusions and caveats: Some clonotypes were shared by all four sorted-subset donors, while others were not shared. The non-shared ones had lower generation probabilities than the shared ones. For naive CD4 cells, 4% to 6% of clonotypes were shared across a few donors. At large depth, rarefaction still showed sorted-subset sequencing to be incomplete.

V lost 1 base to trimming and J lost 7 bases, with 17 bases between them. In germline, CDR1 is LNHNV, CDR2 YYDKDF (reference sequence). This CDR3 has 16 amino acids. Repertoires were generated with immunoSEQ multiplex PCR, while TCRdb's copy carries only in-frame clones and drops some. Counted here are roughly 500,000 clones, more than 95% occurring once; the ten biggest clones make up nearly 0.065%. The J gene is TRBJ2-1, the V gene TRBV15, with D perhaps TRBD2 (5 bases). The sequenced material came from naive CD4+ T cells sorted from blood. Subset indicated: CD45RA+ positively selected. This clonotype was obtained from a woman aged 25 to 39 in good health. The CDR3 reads CATSRGKGGLINEQFF. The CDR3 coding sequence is TGTGCCACCAGCAGAGGGAAAGGAGGACTTATTAATGAGCAGTTCTTC.